A single sample gave rise to the 5 T cell receptor beta chains below, sequenced in a study of post-analysis software for immune sequencing data. Unique molecular identifiers were built into the TCR beta cDNA libraries. MiXCR, run by TCRdb on the PCR reads, gives a single entry per CDR3 protein. The data show hundreds of thousands of distinct CDR3 sequences, under 70% seen once. These receptors have no identified antigens. Study observations and caveats: About 5 TRBV segments appeared more often in patients than in controls, and TRBV5-6, TRBV5-1 and TRBV20-1 were among these.

The material sequenced was blood. These receptors were collected from a girl between 10 and 17 years old with multiple sclerosis.

This clonotype was seen once. An end of the junction differs from the germline gene, which may be a read error. The rearrangement links TRBV7-3 to TRBJ2-3, with unresolved D. This CDR3 is built from 14 residues. Germline loops: CDR1 SGHTA, CDR2 FQGTGA. Here the CDR3 reads CAGSSRGGTDTQYF. DNA of the CDR3: TGTGCCGGCAGCTCCCGAGGAGGCACAGATACGCAGTATTTT.

A single count supports this clonotype. The CDR3 region has the DNA TGTGCCAGCAGAAAACTGGGACTGCCAACACGCCAAAGCTCCTACGAGCAGTACTTC. Translation gives CASRKLGLPTRQSSYEQYF. The rearrangement joins TRBV25-1 to TRBJ2-7, with D perhaps TRBD2 (6 bases). Germline CDR1 is MGHDK and CDR2 is SYGVNS. Trimming took off 6 bases at V and 0 bases at J, with 27 bases between the two ends. CDR3 size: 19 residues.

The V gene is TRBV6-5, the J gene TRBJ2-3; 7 positions agree with TRBD2. The germline CDR1 and CDR2 sequences are MNHEY and SVGAGI. Unmatched junction bases numbered 9, after V lost 2 bases and J lost 4 bases. The CDR3 runs to 16 residues. CDR3 coding DNA: TGTGCCAGCAGTTACGCCGGGGGGACCCCCTCAGATACGCAGTATTTT. This translates into CASSYAGGTPSDTQYF.

With respect to this clonotype: Relative to the germline gene, one junction end is altered; a read error may explain this. The chain combines TRBV5-1 with TRBJ1-1; D remains unclear. The germline V gene encodes CDR1 SGHRS and CDR2 YFSETQ. There are 14 residues in the CDR3. In DNA form, the CDR3 reads TGCGCCAGCAGCTTTCGGCAACTGAACACGGAAGCTTTCTTT. This translates into CASSFRQLNTEAFF.

The V call is TRBV10-3, the J call TRBJ2-5, with a possible D match to TRBD1 (6 bases). Looked up from germline, CDR1 is ENHRY and CDR2 is SYGVKD. This CDR3 has 15 amino acids. The V end lost 3 bases, the J end lost 3 bases, and 14 bases lay between the germline ends. DNA for the CDR3: TGTGCCATCAGTGACCAGCCCCGGGACAAAGAGACCCAGTACTTC. Its protein is CAISDQPRDKETQYF.